This T cell receptor (beta chain) is drawn from a study of blood T cell repertoires in COVID-19. Data came from immunoSEQ multiplex PCR; TCRdb stores just in-frame clones and leaves some out. The sample shows some 190,000 clones, under 90% of them seen only once. The V gene's germline CDR1 is MNHEY and CDR2 SVGAGI. This CDR3 is built from 15 residues. Trimming cost V 2 bases and J 2 bases, with 13 bases left between them. This clone is a singleton in its sample. The sample taken for sequencing was peripheral blood. The V gene is TRBV6-5, the J gene TRBJ2-7, with D perhaps TRBD1 (6 bases). The sequence came from a man in his 60s with acute or convalescent COVID-19. CDR3 in amino acids: CASSYGGQGAYEQYF. DNA of the CDR3: TGTGCCAGCAGTTACGGGGGCCAGGGTGCCTACGAGCAGTACTTC.